Sequencing of this T cell receptor (beta chain) was carried out in a study of blood T cell repertoires in COVID-19. Study as a whole: There were acute and convalescent COVID-19 samples, and they came from the United States, Italy and Spain.

Clones were sequenced by immunoSEQ multiplex PCR, and TCRdb holds only the in-frame ones, with some missing. This sample has under 90,000 clones, with roughly 77% found just once. This clone was counted a single time. The sample was peripheral blood. The receptor comes from a man between 50 and 59 years old with active or convalescent COVID-19.

The CDR3 sequence is CASSLVGQDRNTIYF. In nucleotides, the CDR3 is TGCGCCAGCAGCTTGGTGGGACAGGACCGAAACACCATATATTTT. The rearrangement joins TRBV5-1 to TRBJ1-3; 8 bases align to TRBD1. V shed 0 bases, J shed 5 bases, and the junction held 4 bases outside the gene matches. The CDR3 spans 15 residues. Germline V gene sequence: CDR1 SGHRS, CDR2 YFSETQ.